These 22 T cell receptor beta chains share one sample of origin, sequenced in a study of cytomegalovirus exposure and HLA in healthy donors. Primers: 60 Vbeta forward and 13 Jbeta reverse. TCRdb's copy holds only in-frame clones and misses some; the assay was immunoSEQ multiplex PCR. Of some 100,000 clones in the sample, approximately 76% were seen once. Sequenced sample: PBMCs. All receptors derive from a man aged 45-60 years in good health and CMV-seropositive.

The CDR3 coding sequence is TGCGCCAGCAGCCAAGGATTGAACAGGGATGATGAGCAGTTCTTC. It translates to CASSQGLNRDDEQFF. V is TRBV4-1 and J is TRBJ2-1; possible D gene TRBD1, 6 bases. V lost 1 base and J lost 8, with 15 bases in between. Germline V gene sequence: CDR1 MGHRA, CDR2 YSYEKL. This CDR3 is built from 15 residues.

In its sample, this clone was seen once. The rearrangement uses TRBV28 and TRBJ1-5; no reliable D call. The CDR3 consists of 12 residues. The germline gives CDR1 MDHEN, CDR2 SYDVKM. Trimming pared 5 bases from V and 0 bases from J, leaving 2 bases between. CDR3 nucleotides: TGTGCCAGCAGTCGTAGCAATCAGCCCCAGCATTTT. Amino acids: CASSRSNQPQHF.

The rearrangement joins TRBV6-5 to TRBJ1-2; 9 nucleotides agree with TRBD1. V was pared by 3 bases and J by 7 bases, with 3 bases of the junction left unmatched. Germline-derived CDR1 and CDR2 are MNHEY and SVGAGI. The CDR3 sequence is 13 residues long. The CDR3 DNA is TGTGCCAGCAGTTATCTGGACAGGGGTGGCTACACCTTC. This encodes CASSYLDRGGYTF.

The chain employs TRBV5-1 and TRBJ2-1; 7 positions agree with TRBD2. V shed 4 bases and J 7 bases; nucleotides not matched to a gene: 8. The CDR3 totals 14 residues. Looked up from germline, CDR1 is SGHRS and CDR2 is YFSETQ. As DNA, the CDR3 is TGCGCCAGCAGCCTTACTAGCGCCGGGAATGAGCAGTTCTTC. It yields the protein CASSLTSAGNEQFF.

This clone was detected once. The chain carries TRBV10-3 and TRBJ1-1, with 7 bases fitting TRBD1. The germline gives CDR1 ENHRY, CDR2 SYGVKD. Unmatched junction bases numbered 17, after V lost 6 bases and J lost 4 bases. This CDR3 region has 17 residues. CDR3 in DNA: TGTGCCATCAGGAACAGGGTTCAGGGGGGACGGGGCACTGAAGCTTTCTTT. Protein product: CAIRNRVQGGRGTEAFF.

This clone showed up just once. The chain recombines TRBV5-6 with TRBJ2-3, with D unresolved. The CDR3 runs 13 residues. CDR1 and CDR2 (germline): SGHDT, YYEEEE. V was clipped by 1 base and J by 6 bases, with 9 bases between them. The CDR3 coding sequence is TGTGCCAGCAGCTTGTTGTCCGGTGATACGCAGTATTTT. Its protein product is CASSLLSGDTQYF.

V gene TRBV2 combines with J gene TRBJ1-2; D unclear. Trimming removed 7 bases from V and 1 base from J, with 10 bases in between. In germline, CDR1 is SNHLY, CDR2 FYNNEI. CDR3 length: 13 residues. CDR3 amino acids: CASTPLNNYGYTF. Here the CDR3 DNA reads TGTGCCAGCACCCCCCTTAATAACTATGGCTACACCTTC.

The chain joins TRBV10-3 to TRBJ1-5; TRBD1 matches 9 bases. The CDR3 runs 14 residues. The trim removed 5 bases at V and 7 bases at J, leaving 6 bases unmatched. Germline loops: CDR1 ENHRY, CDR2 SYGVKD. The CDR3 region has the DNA TGTGCCATCAGTCCCCGGGACAGGGTGCAGCCCCAGCATTTT. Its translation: CAISPRDRVQPQHF.

CDR3 protein: CASRSSGGFYNEQFF. In DNA form, the CDR3 reads TGTGCCAGCAGGTCTAGCGGGGGTTTCTACAATGAGCAGTTCTTC. The chain joins TRBV6-6 to TRBJ2-1; TRBD2 matches at 10 bases. The CDR3 has 15 amino acids. The V segment lost 6 bases and the J segment 3 bases; nucleotides outside the gene matches: 5. CDR1 is MNHNY and CDR2 is SVGAGI in the germline V gene (reference sequence).

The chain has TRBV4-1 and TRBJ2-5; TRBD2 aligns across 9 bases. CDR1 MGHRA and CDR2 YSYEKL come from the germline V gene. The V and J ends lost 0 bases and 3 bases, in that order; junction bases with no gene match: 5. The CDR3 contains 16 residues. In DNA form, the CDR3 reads TGCGCCAGCAGCCAAGATTATCAGCGGGGGGAAGAGACCCAGTACTTC. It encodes CASSQDYQRGEETQYF.

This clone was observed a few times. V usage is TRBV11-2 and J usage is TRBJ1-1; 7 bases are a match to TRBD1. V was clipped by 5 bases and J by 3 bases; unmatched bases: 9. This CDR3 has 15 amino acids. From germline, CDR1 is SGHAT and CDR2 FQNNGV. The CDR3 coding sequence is TGTGCCAGCAGCCTCACGACAGGGTGGGACACTGAAGCTTTCTTT. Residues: CASSLTTGWDTEAFF.

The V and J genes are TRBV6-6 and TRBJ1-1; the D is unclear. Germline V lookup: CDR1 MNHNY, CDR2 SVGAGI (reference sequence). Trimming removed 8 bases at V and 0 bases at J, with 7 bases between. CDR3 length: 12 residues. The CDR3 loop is CASLNMNTEAFF. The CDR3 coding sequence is TGTGCCAGCCTAAATATGAACACTGAAGCTTTCTTT.

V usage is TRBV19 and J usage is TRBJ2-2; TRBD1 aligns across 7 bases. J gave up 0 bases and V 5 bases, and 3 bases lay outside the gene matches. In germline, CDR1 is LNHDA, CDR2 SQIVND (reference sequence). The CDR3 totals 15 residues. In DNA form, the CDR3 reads TGTGCCAGTAGTTGGCAGGGGGCGAACACCGGGGAGCTGTTTTTT. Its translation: CASSWQGANTGELFF.

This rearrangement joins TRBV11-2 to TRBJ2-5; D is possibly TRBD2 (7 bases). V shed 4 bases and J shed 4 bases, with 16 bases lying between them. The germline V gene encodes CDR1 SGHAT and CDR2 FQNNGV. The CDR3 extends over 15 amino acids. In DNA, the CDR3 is TGTGCCAGCAGCTGGAGGGGGGGAGGGCGAGAGACCCAGTACTTC. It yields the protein CASSWRGGGRETQYF. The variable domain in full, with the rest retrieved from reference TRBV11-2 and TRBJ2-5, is EAGVAQSPRYKIIEKRQSVAFWCNPISGHATLYWYQQILGQGPKLLIQFQNNGVVDDSQLPKDRFSAERLKGVDSTLKIQPAKLEDSAVYLCASSWRGGGRETQYFGPGTRLLVL.

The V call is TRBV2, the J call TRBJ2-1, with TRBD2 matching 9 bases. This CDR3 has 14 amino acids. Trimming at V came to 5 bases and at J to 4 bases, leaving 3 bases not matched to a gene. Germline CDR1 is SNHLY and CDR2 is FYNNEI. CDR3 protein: CASSMSGRYNEQFF. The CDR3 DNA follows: TGTGCCAGCAGTATGAGCGGGAGGTACAATGAGCAGTTCTTC.

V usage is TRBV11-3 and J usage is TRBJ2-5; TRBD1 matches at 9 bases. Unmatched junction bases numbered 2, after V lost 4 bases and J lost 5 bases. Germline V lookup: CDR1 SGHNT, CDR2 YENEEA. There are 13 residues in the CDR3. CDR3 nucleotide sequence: TGTGCCAGCAGCTCCGGGACAGGGGAGACCCAGTACTTC. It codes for CASSSGTGETQYF. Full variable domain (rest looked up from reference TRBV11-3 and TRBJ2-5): EAGVVQSPRYKIIEKKQPVAFWCNPISGHNTLYWYLQNLGQGPELLIRYENEEAVDDSQLPKDRFSAERLKGVDSTLKIQPAELGDSAVYLCASSSGTGETQYFGPGTRLLVL.

The CDR3 loop reads CASSRTGGGYTF. CDR3 nucleotide sequence: TGTGCCAGCAGTCGGACAGGGGGTGGCTACACCTTC. V usage is TRBV28 and J usage is TRBJ1-2, with 10 nucleotides matching TRBD1. The CDR3 consists of 12 residues. Trimming cost V 5 bases and J 7 bases; bases outside gene matches: 1. Germline CDR1 reads MDHEN; CDR2 reads SYDVKM.

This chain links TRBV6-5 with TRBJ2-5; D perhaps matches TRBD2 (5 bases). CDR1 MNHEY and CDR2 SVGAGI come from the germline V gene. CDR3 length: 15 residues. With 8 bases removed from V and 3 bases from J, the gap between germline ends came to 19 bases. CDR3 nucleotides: TGTGCCAGCTGGGGTCCAGCGGCTGGGGAAGAGACCCAGTACTTC. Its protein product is CASWGPAAGEETQYF.

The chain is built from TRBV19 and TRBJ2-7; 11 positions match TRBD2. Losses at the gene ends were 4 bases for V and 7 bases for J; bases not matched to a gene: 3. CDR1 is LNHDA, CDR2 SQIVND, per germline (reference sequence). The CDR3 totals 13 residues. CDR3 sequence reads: CASSRLAGLEQYF. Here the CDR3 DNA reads TGTGCCAGTAGTAGACTAGCGGGGTTAGAGCAGTACTTC.

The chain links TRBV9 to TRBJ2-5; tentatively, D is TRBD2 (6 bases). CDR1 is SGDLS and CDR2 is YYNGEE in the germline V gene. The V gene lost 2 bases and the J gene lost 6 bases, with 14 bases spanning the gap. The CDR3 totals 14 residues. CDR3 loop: CASSVGGVQQTQYF. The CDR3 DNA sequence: TGTGCCAGCAGCGTGGGCGGGGTGCAACAGACCCAGTACTTC.

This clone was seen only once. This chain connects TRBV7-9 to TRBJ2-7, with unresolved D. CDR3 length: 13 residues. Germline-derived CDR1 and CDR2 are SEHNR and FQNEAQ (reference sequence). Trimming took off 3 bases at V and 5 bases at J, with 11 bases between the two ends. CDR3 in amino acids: CASSFTPVHEQYF. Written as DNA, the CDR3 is TGTGCCAGCAGCTTTACCCCAGTGCACGAGCAGTACTTC.

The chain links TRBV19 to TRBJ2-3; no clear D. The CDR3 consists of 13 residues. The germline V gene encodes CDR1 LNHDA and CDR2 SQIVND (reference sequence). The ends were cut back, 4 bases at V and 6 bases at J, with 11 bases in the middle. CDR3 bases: TGTGCCAGTAGTACCAGACTTGCTGATACGCAGTATTTT. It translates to CASSTRLADTQYF.